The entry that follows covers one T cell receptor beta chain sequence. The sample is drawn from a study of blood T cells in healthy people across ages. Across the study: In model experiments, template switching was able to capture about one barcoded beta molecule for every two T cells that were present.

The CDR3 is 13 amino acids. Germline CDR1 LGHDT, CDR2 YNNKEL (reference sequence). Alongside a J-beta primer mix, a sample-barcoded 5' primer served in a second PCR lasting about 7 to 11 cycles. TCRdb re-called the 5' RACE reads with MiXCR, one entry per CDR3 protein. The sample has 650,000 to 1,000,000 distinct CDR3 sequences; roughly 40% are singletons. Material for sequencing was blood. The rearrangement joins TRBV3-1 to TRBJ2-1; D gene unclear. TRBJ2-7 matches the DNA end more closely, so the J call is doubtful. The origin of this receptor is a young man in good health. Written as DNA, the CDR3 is TGTGCCAGCAGCCTCGAAAGCTACTACGAGCAGTACTTC. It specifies CASSLESYYEQYF.